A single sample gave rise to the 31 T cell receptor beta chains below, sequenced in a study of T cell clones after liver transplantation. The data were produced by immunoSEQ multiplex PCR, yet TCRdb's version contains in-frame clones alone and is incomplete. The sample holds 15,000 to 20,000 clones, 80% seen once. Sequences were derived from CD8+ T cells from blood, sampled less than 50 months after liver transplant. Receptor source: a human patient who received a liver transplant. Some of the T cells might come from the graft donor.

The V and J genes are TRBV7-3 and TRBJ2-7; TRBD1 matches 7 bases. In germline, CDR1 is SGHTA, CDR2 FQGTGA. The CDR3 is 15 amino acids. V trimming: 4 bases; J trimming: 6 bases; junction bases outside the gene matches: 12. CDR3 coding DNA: TGTGCCAGCAGCTCCCAGACAGGGAACCAGCTCGAGCAGTACTTC. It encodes CASSSQTGNQLEQYF.

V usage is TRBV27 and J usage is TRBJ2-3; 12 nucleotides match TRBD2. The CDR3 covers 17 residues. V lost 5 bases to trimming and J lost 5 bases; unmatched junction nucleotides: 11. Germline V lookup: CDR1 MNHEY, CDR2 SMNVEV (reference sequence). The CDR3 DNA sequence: TGTGCCAGCAGTCCGCCGGGACTAGCGGGCCACCAAGATACGCAGTATTTT. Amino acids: CASSPPGLAGHQDTQYF.

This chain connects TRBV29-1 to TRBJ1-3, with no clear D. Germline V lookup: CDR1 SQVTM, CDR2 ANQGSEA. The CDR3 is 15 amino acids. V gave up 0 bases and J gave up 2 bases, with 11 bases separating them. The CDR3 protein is CSVEDRGLPGNTIYF. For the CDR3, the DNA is TGCAGCGTTGAAGATCGAGGGCTCCCTGGAAACACCATATATTTT.

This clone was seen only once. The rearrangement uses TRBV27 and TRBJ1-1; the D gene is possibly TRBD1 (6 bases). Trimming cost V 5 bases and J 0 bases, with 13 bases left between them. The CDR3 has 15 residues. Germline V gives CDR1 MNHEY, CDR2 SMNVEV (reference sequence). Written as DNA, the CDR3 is TGTGCCAGCAGTGGGGGGGGACAACTGAACACTGAAGCTTTCTTT. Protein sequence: CASSGGGQLNTEAFF.

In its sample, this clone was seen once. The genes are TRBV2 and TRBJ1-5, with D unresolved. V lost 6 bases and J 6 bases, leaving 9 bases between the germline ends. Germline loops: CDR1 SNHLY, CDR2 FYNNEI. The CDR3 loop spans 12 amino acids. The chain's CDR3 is CASSALGQPQHF. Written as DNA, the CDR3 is TGTGCCAGCAGCGCCCTGGGTCAGCCCCAGCATTTT.

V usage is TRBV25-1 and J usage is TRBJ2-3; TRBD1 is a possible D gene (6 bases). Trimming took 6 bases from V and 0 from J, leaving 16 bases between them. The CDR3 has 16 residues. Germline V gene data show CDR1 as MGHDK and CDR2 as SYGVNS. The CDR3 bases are TGTGCCAGCAGCGCCGGGACACTTGCTAGCACAGATACGCAGTATTTT. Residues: CASSAGTLASTDTQYF. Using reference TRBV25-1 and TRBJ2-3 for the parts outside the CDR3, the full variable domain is EADIYQTPRYLVIGTGKKITLECSQTMGHDKMYWYQQDPGMELHLIHYSYGVNSTEKGDLSSESTVSRIRTEHFPLTLESARPSHTSQYLCASSAGTLASTDTQYFGPGTRLTVL.

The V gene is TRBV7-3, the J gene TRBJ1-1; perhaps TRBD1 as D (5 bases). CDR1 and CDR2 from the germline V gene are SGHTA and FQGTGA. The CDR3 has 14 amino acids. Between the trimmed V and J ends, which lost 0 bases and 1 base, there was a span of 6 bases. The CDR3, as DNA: TGTGCCAGCAGCTTAACGGGGGGGAACACTGAAGCTTTCTTT. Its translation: CASSLTGGNTEAFF.

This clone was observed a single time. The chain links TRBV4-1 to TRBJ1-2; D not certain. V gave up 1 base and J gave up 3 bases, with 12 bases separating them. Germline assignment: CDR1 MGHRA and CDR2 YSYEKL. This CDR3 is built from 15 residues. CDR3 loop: CASSQAFREDYGYTF. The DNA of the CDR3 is TGCGCCAGCAGCCAAGCGTTCCGGGAAGACTATGGCTACACCTTC.

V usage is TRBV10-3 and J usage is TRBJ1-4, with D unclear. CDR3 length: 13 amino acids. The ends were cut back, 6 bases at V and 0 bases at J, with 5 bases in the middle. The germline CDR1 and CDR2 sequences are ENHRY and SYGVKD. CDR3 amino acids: CAIRAPTNEKLFF. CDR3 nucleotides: TGTGCCATCAGGGCACCAACTAATGAAAAACTGTTTTTT.

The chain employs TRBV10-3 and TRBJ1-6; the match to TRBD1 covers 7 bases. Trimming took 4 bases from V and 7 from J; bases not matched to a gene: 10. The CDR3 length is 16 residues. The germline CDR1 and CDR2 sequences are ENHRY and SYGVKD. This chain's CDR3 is CAISGTGTDTNSPLHF. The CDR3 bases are TGTGCCATCAGTGGCACCGGGACAGACACCAATTCACCCCTCCACTTT.

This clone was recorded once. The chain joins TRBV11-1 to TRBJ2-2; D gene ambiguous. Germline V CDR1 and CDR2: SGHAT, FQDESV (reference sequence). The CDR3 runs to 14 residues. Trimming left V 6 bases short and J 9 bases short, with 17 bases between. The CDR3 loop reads CASSSNHDRRELFF. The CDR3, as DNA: TGTGCCAGCAGTTCTAACCACGATCGGCGGGAGCTGTTTTTT. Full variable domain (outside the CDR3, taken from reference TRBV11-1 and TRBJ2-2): EAEVAQSPRYKITEKSQAVAFWCDPISGHATLYWYRQILGQGPELLVQFQDESVVDDSQLPKDRFSAERLKGVDSTLKIQPAELGDSAMYLCASSSNHDRRELFFGEGSRLTVL.

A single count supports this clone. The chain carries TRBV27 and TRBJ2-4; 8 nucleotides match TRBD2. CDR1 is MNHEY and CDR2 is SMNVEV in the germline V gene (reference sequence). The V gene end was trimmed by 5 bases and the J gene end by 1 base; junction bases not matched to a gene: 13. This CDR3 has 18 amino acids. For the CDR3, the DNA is TGTGCCAGCAGTAGCCCCAGGACTAGCCTAGGGGCCAAAAACATTCAGTACTTC. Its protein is CASSSPRTSLGAKNIQYF.

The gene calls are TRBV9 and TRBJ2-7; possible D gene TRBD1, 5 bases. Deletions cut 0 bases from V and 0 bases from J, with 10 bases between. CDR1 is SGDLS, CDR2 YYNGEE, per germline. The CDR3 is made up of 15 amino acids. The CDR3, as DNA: TGTGCCAGCAGCGTAGCAGCAGGGTTCTCCTACGAGCAGTACTTC. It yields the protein CASSVAAGFSYEQYF.

The CDR3 DNA follows: TGTGCCAGCAGCCAAGTTGGCGCGAACACTGAAGCTTTCTTT. This sequence encodes CASSQVGANTEAFF. The gene calls are TRBV14 and TRBJ1-1; D not resolved. The germline gives CDR1 SGHDN, CDR2 FVKESK. V lost 1 base and J 1 base, leaving 7 bases between the germline ends. This CDR3 spans 14 amino acids.

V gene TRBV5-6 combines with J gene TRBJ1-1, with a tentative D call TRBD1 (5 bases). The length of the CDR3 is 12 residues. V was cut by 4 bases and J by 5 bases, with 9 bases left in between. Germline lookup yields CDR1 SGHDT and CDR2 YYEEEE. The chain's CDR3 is CASSPGGTEAFF. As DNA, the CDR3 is TGTGCCAGCAGCCCGGGGGGGACTGAAGCTTTCTTT.

DNA of the CDR3: TGCGCCAGCAGCCAAGCTGGGCCTACCTACGAGCAGTACTTC. It yields the protein CASSQAGPTYEQYF. The chain recombines TRBV4-1 with TRBJ2-7; no clear D. This CDR3 comprises 14 residues. V shed 1 base and J shed 2 bases, with 9 bases lying between them. The germline CDR1 and CDR2 sequences are MGHRA and YSYEKL.

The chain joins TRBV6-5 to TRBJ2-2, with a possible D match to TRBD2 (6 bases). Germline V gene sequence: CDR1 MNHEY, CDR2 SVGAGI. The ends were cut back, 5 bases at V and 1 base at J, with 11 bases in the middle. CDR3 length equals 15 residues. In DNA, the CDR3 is TGTGCCAGCAGTGGGGGTAGCGGGAACACCGGGGAGCTGTTTTTT. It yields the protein CASSGGSGNTGELFF.

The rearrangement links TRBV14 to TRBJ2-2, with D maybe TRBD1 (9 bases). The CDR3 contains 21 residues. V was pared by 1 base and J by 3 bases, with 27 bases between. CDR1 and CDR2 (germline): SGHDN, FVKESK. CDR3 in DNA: TGTGCCAGCAGCCAAGTACGGGAGGGGACAGGGCGTGCTCCGGACACCGGGGAGCTGTTTTTT. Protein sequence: CASSQVREGTGRAPDTGELFF.

CDR3 sequence reads: CASSLIGVLYEQYF. The CDR3 DNA is TGTGCCAGCAGCTTAATAGGCGTCCTCTACGAGCAGTACTTC. The chain has TRBV7-2 and TRBJ2-7; no reliable D call. Trimming took off 2 bases at V and 3 bases at J, with 11 bases between the two ends. The germline CDR1 and CDR2 sequences are SGHTA and FQGNSA. This CDR3 is built from 14 residues. Combining the CDR3 with reference TRBV7-2 and TRBJ2-7 gives the whole variable domain GAGVSQSPSNKVTEKGKDVELRCDPISGHTALYWYRQSLGQGLEFLIYFQGNSAPDKSGLPSDRFSAERTGGSVSTLTIQRTQQEDSAVYLCASSLIGVLYEQYFGPGTRLTVT.

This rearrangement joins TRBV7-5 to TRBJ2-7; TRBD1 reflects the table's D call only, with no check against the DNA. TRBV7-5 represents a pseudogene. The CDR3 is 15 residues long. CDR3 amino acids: CVRSLGQPLSYEQYF. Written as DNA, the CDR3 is TGTGTCAGAAGCTTGGGACAGCCTCTCTCCTACGAGCAGTACTTC.

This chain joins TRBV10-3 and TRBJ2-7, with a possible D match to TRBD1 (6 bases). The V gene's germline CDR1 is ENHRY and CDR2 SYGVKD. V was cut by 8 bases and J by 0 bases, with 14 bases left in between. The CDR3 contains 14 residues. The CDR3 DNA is TGTGCCATCCGCCGTGGACAGAACTCCTACGAGCAGTACTTC. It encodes CAIRRGQNSYEQYF.

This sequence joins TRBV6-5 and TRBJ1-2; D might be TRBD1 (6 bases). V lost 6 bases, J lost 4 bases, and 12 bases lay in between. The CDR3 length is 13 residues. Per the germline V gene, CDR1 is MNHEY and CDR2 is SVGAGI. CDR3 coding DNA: TGTGCCAGCAGGGGGGGGGCGAGCTATGGCTACACCTTC. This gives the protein CASRGGASYGYTF.

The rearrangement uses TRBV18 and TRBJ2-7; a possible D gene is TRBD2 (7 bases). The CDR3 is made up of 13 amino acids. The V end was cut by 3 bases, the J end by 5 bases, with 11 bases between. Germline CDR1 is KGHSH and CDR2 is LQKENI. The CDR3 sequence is CASSPAGGHEQYF. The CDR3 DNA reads TGTGCCAGCTCACCGGCCGGGGGGCACGAGCAGTACTTC. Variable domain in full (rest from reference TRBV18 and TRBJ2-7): NAGVMQNPRHLVRRRGQEARLRCSPMKGHSHVYWYRQLPEEGLKFMVYLQKENIIDESGMPKERFSAEFPKEGPSILRIQQVVRGDSAAYFCASSPAGGHEQYFGPGTRLTVT.

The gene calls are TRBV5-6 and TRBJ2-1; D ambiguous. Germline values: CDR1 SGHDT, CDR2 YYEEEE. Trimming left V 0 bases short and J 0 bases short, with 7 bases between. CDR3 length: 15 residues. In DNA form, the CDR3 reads TGTGCCAGCAGCTTGGACGGTAGCTCCTACAATGAGCAGTTCTTC. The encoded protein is CASSLDGSSYNEQFF.

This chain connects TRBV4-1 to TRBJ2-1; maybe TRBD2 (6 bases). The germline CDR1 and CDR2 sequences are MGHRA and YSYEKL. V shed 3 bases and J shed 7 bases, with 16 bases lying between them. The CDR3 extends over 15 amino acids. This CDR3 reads CASSHRLALGNEQFF. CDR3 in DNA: TGCGCCAGCAGCCACCGGCTAGCGTTGGGTAATGAGCAGTTCTTC.

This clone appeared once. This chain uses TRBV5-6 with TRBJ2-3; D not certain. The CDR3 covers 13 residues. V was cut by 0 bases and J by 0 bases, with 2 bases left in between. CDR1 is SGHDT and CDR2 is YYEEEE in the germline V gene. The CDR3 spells CASSLGSTDTQYF. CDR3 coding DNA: TGTGCCAGCAGCTTGGGAAGCACAGATACGCAGTATTTT.

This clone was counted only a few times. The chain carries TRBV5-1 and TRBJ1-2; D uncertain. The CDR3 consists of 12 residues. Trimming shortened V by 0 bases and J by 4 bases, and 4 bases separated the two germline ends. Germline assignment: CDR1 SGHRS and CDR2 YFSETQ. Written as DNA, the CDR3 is TGCGCCAGCAGCTTGGAGGGCTATGGCTACACCTTC. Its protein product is CASSLEGYGYTF.

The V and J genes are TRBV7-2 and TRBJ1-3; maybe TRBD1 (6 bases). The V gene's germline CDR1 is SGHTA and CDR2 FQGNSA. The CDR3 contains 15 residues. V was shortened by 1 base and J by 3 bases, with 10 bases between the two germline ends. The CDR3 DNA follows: TGTGCCAGCAGCTTAGAAGGGACACATGGAAACACCATATATTTT. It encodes CASSLEGTHGNTIYF.

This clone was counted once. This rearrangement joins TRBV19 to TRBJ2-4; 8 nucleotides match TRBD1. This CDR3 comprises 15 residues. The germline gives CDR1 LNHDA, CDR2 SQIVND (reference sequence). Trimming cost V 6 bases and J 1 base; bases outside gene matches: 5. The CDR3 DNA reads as TGTGCCAGTAGCCCTACAGGGGGGGCCAAAAACATTCAGTACTTC. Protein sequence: CASSPTGGAKNIQYF.

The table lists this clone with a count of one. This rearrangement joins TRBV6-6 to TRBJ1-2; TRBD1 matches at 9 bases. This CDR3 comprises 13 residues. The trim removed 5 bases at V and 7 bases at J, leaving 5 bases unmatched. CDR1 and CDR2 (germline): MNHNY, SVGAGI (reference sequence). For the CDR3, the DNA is TGTGCCAGCAGTCTGGGACAGGGAGGTGGCTACACCTTC. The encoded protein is CASSLGQGGGYTF.

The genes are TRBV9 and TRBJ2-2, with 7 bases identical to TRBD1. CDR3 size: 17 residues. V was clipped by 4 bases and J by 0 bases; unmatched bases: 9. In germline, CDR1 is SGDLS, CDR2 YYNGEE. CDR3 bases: TGTGCCAGCAGCACCAACCGGGACAGATCGAACACCGGGGAGCTGTTTTTT. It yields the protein CASSTNRDRSNTGELFF. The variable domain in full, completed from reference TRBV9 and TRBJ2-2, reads DSGVTQTPKHLITATGQRVTLRCSPRSGDLSVYWYQQSLDQGLQFLIQYYNGEERAKGNILERFSAQQFPDLHSELNLSSLELGDSALYFCASSTNRDRSNTGELFFGEGSRLTVL.